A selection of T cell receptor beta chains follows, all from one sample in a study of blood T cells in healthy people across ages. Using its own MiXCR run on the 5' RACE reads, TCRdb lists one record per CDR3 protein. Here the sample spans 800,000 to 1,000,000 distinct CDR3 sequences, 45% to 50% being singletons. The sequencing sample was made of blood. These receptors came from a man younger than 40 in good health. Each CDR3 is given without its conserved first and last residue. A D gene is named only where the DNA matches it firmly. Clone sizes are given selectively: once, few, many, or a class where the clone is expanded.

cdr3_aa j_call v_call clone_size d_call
ASSRTYNEQF TRBJ2-1 TRBV7-2 many .
ASSLPGQGEGTEAF TRBJ1-1 TRBV3-1 . TRBD1
ASSPQGTGGNQPQH TRBJ1-5 TRBV3-1 . TRBD1
ASSQDRSFHNEQF TRBJ2-1 TRBV3-1 few .
ASSPPGLAGRLGTDTQY TRBJ2-3 TRBV3-1 few TRBD2
SAFQDRNQPQH TRBJ1-5 TRBV20-1 few .
ASSPLAEKWSGELF TRBJ2-2 TRBV5-1 . .
ASSLFVQETQY TRBJ2-5 TRBV12-3/TRBV12-4 few .
ASSLEAGTNEQF TRBJ2-1 TRBV4-2 . .
ASSPRKWGGRDEQF TRBJ2-1 TRBV7-9 once .
ASVSPGRGVREQY TRBJ2-7 TRBV28 . .
ASSEAVHTSSGANVLT TRBJ2-6 TRBV6-1 . .
ASSYSENTGELF TRBJ2-2 TRBV6-2/TRBV6-3 once .
ASGTTSGGTYEQY TRBJ2-7 TRBV4-2 . TRBD2
SVEETGTEAYEQY TRBJ2-7 TRBV29-1 many TRBD1
SVGQVSYNEQF TRBJ2-1 TRBV29-1 . .
ASSFGDTHNSPLH TRBJ1-6 TRBV7-9 . .
ASSSGQRDRPILTDTQY TRBJ2-3 TRBV7-6 . TRBD1
ASSYTAATTSTDTQY TRBJ2-3 TRBV6-5 . .
ASSVGQGAKVVDTQY TRBJ2-3 TRBV9 . TRBD1
SAPGPRAF TRBJ1-1 TRBV20-1 . .
ASSYGQGETQY TRBJ2-5 TRBV5-1 many TRBD1
ASSNPQGASIEQY . TRBV6-6 . .
ASSHYERYTQY TRBJ2-3 TRBV3-1 . .